Only a few counts were recorded for the clone carrying this TCR beta chain. Its antigen is unidentified. The data belong to a study of human T cells and chemical hapten exposure. For the study at large: Patch tests delivered 0.01% DPC to the upper back and were evaluated at 6 days. Small discrepancies in pooled library volume mainly accounted for the varying TCR yields per sample. Overall study results and limits: The number of TCRs over 1 in 1000 frequency stayed unchanged after DPC.

There are 13 residues in the CDR3. V lost 4 bases to trimming and J lost 5 bases, with 11 bases between them. CDR1 and CDR2 from the germline V gene are MDHEN and SYDVKM. Time point here: patch test 3, about 24 weeks after DPC sensitization. Described treatment: therapeutic diphenylcyclopropenone sensitization with weekly scalp DPC. Single cDNA molecules in the library carried unique molecular identifiers attached during preparation. TCRdb ran MiXCR on the RACE reads and lists one entry per CDR3 protein. The sample lists tens of thousands of distinct CDR3 sequences, 10% to 11% occurring once. This material consisted of whole blood, taken in connection with sensitization to the hapten diphenylcyclopropenone (DPC). This clonotype originated in a woman aged 45-59 years with alopecia areata. Some clones in this sample may be carry-over from other donors' samples. This rearrangement joins TRBV28 to TRBJ2-5; tentative D call: TRBD2 (5 bases). The CDR3 is CASSSNWRETQYF. In DNA, the CDR3 is TGTGCCAGCAGTTCAAACTGGAGGGAGACCCAGTACTTC.